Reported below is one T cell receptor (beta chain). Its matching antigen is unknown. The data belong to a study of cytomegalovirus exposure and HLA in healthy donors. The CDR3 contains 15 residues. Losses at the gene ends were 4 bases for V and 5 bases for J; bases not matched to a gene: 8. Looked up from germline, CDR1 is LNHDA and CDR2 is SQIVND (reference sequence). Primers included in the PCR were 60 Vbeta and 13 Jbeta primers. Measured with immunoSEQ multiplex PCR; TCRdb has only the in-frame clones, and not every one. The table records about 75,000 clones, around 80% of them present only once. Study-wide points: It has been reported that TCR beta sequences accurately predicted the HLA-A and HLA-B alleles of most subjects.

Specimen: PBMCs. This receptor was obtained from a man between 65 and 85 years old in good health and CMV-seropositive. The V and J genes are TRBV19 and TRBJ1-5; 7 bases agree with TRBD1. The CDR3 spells CASSNGQVFDQPQHF. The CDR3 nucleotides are TGTGCCAGTAGTAACGGACAGGTGTTCGATCAGCCCCAGCATTTT.